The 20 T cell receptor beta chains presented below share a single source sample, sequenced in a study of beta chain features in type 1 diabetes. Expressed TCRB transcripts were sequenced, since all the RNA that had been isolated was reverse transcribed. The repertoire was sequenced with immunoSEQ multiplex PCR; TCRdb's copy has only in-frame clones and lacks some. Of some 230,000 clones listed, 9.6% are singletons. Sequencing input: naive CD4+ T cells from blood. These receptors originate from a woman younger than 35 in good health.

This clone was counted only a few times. The CDR3 is CASSQVRGTRATDTQYF. CDR3 DNA: TGCGCCAGCAGCCAAGTTCGCGGGACCAGGGCCACAGATACGCAGTATTTT. The V call is TRBV4-1, the J call TRBJ2-3; possible D gene TRBD2, 6 bases. This CDR3 has 17 residues. Trimming took off 1 base at V and 2 bases at J, with 16 bases between the two ends. Germline values: CDR1 MGHRA, CDR2 YSYEKL.

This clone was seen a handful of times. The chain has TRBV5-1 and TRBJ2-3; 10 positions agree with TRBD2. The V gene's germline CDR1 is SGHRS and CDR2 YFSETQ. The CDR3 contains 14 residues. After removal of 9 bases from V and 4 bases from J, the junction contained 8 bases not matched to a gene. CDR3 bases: TGCGCCACAGCGGGGGGGGCCCTCGCAGATACGCAGTATTTT. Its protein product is CATAGGALADTQYF.

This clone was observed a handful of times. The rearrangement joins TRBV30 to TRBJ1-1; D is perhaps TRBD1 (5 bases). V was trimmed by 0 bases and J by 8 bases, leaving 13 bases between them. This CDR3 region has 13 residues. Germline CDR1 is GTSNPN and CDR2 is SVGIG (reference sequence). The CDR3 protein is CAWSVRVGAEAFF. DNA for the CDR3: TGTGCCTGGAGTGTAAGGGTAGGGGCCGAAGCTTTCTTT.

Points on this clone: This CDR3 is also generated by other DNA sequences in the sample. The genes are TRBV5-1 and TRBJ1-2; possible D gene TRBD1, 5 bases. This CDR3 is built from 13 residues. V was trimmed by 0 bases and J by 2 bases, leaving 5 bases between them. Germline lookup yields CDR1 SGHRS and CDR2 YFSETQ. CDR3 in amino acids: CASSLAGNYGYTF. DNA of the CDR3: TGCGCCAGCAGCTTGGCAGGGAACTATGGCTACACCTTC.

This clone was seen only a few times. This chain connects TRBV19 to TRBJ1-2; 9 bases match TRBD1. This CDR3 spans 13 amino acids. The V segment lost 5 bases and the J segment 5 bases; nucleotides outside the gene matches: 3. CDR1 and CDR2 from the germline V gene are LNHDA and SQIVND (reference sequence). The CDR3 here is CASSGQGRYGYTF. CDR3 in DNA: TGTGCCAGTAGTGGACAGGGGAGGTATGGCTACACCTTC.

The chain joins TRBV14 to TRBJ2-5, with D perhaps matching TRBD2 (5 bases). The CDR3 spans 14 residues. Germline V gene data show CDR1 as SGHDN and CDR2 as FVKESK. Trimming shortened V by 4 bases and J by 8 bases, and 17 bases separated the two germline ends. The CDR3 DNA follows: TGTGCCAGCAGCCTACTCGACCCCCCGGGAACCCAGTACTTC. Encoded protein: CASSLLDPPGTQYF.

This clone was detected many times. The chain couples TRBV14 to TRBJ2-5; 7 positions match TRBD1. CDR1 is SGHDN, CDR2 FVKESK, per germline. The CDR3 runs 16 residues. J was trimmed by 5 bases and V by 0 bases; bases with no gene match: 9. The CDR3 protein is CASSQDRIQGYETQYF. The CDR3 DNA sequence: TGTGCCAGCAGCCAAGATCGGATACAGGGGTATGAGACCCAGTACTTC.

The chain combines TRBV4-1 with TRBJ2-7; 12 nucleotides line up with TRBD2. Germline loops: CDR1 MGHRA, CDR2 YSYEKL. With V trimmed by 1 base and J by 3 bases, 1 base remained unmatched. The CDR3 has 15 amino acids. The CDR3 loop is CASSQGTSGNYEQYF. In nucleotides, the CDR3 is TGCGCCAGCAGCCAAGGGACTAGCGGGAACTACGAGCAGTACTTC.

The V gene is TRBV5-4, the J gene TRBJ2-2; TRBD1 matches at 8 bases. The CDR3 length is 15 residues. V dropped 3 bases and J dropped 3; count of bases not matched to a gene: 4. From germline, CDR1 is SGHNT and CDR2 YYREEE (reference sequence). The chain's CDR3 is CASSSTGAYTGELFF. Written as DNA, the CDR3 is TGTGCCAGCAGCTCGACAGGGGCTTACACCGGGGAGCTGTTTTTT.

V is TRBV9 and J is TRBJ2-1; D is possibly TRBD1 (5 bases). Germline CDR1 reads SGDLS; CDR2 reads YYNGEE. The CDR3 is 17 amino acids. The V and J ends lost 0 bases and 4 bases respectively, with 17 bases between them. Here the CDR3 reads CASSVALGAGSYNEQFF. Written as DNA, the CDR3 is TGTGCCAGCAGCGTAGCTCTTGGGGCAGGTTCATACAATGAGCAGTTCTTC.

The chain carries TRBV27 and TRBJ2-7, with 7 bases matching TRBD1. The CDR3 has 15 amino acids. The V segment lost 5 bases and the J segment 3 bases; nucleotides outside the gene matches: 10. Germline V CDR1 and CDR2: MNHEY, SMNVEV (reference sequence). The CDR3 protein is CASSSWTGVYYEQYF. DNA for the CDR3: TGTGCCAGCAGTAGCTGGACAGGAGTATACTACGAGCAGTACTTC.

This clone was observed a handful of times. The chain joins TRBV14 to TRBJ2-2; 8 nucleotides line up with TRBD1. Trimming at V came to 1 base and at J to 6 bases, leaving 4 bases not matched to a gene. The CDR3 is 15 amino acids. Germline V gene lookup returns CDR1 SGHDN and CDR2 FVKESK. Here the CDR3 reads CASSQGTGKPGELFF. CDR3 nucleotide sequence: TGTGCCAGCAGCCAAGGGACAGGGAAACCCGGGGAGCTGTTTTTT.

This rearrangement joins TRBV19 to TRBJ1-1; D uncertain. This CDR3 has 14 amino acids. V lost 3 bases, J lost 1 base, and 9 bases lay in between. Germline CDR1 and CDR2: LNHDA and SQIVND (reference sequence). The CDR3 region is CASSILGGNTEAFF. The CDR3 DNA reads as TGTGCCAGTAGTATCCTGGGAGGGAACACTGAAGCTTTCTTT.

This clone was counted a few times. The CDR3 sequence: CASSKTEASGQPQHF. CDR3 nucleotide sequence: TGCGCCAGCAGCAAGACAGAAGCGAGTGGGCAGCCCCAGCATTTT. The V and J genes are TRBV5-1 and TRBJ1-5; possibly TRBD1 for D (5 bases). The CDR3 consists of 15 residues. The germline V gene has CDR1 SGHRS and CDR2 YFSETQ. The V and J ends lost 4 bases and 7 bases respectively, with 18 bases between them.

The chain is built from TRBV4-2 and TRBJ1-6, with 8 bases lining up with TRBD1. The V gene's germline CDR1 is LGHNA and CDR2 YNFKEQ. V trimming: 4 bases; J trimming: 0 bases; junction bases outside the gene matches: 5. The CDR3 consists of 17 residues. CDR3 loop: CASSRGQASSYNSPLHF. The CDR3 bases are TGTGCCAGCAGCCGGGGACAGGCGAGCTCCTATAATTCACCCCTCCACTTT.

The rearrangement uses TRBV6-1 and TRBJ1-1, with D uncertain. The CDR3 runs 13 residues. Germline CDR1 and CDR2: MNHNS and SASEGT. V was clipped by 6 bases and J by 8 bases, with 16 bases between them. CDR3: CASSRRPGGEAFF. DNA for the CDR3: TGTGCCAGCAGCCGACGCCCGGGAGGGGAAGCTTTCTTT.

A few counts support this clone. The DNA for the CDR3 is TGTGCCAGTGAAGGGGGGGCAGTCATCAAGAGCTATGGCTACACCTTC. It codes for CASEGGAVIKSYGYTF. The chain carries TRBV28 and TRBJ1-2; D may be TRBD1 (6 bases). The CDR3 has 16 residues. Trimming shortened V by 9 bases and J by 4 bases, and 24 bases separated the two germline ends. Germline V gene lookup returns CDR1 MDHEN and CDR2 SYDVKM.

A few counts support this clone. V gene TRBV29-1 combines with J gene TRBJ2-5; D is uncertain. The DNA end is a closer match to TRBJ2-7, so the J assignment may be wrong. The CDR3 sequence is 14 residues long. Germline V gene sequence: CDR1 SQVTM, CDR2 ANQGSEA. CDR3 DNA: TGCAGCGTTGAATACAGTATGGTTTCTGACGAGCAGTACTTC. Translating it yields CSVEYSMVSDEQYF.

CDR3 DNA sequence: TGTGCCAGCAGCTTGGGGGCCCAATATGGCTACACCTTC. Protein sequence: CASSLGAQYGYTF. This chain links TRBV5-4 with TRBJ1-2; no firm D call. The CDR3 runs to 13 residues. V lost 0 bases, J lost 5 bases, and 8 bases lay in between. Germline CDR1 reads SGHNT; CDR2 reads YYREEE (reference sequence).

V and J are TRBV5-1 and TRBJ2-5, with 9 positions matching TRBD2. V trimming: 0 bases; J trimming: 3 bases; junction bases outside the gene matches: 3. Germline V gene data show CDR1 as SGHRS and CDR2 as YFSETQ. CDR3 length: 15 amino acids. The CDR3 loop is CASSLGSSGKETQYF. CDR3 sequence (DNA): TGCGCCAGCAGCTTGGGTTCTAGCGGGAAAGAGACCCAGTACTTC.